The subject of this entry is one T cell receptor beta chain. Its antigen is unidentified. Some clones are missing from TCRdb's copy, which holds only in-frame ones; the method was immunoSEQ multiplex PCR. Of about 53,000 clones listed, 70% to 90% are singletons. This entry is derived from a study of OX40 agonist ivuxolimab in advanced cancers. About the study: Patients were dosed intravenously with ivuxolimab at 0.01 to 10 mg/kg every 2 weeks. Melanoma, hepatocellular carcinoma, head and neck or renal cell cancer occurred in dose-escalation patients. Whole-study findings and limits: Clonal expansion was seen in CD4+ and CD8+ blood T cells by week 6 at 0.1 to 3.0 mg/kg. Also present in some nonresponders was a low level of normalized T-cell clonal expansion.

The ends were cut back, 4 bases at V and 4 bases at J, with 14 bases in the middle. This CDR3 is 13 amino acids long. Germline CDR1 GTSNPN, CDR2 SVGIG (reference sequence). The clonotype was recovered from an adult with an advanced solid tumor such as melanoma, head and neck, liver or kidney cancer. Sequenced here: CD4+ or CD8+ T cells sorted from blood, sampled in a trial of the OX40 agonist ivuxolimab. V usage is TRBV30 and J usage is TRBJ2-7; D is perhaps TRBD1 (5 bases). DNA of the CDR3: TGTGCCTGGAAGACGAAGGGGTCTTACGAGCAGTACTTC. The encoded protein is CAWKTKGSYEQYF.